In this sample, the clone carrying this T cell receptor (beta chain) turned up many times. This sample was taken from a study of blood T cell repertoires in COVID-19. The wider study: The United States, Italy and Spain supplied acute and convalescent COVID-19 samples. In each case, the material was cDNA or gDNA derived from T cells, B-cell-depleted T cells, or PBMCs.

The V and J ends lost 1 base and 7 bases respectively, with 12 bases between them. Looked up from germline, CDR1 is SGHRS and CDR2 is YFSETQ. This CDR3 has 13 amino acids. In the original analysis: Nucleated cell number was recorded as an estimate derived from reference gene primer amplification. Measured with immunoSEQ multiplex PCR; TCRdb has only the in-frame clones, and not every one. V and J calls and clone size are those listed in that table; D and trimming were worked out from the DNA. This table holds hundreds of thousands of clones, approximately 86% found once. Material for sequencing was peripheral blood. The V call is TRBV5-1, the J call TRBJ2-7, with D maybe TRBD1 (6 bases). The source is a woman aged 25-40 years who had recovered from COVID-19. The CDR3 region has the DNA TGCGCCAGCAGCTTGACAGGGAAGGGAGAGCAGTACTTC. Its translation: CASSLTGKGEQYF.